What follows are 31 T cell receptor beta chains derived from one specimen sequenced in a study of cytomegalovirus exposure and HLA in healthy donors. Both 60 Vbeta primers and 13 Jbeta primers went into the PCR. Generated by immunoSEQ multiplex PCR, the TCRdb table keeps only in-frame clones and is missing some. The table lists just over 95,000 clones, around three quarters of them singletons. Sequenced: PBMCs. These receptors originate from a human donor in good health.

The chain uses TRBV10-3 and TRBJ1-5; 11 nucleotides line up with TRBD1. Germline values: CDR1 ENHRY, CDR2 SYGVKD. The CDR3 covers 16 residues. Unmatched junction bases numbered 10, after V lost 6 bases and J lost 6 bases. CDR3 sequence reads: CAISPKGQGAGQPQHF. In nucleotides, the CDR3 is TGTGCCATCAGCCCAAAAGGACAGGGGGCAGGTCAGCCCCAGCATTTT.

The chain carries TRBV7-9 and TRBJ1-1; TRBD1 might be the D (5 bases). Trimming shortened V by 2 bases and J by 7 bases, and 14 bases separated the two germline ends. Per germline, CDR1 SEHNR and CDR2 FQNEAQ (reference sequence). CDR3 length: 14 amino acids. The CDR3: CASSLNQGEGEAFF. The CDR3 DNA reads TGTGCCAGCAGCTTAAATCAAGGGGAGGGTGAAGCTTTCTTT.

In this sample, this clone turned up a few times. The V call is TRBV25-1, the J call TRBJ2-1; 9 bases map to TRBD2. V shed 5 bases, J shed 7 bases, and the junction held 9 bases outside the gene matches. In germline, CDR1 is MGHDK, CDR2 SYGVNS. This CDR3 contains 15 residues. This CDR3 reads CASSKVAGDQNEQFF. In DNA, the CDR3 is TGTGCCAGCAGTAAAGTAGCGGGAGATCAGAATGAGCAGTTCTTC.

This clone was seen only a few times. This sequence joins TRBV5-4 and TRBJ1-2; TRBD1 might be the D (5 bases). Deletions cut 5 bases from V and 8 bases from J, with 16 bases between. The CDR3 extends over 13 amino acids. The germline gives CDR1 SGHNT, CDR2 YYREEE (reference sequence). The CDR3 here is CASSTPAGFGYTF. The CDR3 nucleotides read TGTGCCAGCAGTACCCCCGCAGGGTTCGGCTACACCTTC.

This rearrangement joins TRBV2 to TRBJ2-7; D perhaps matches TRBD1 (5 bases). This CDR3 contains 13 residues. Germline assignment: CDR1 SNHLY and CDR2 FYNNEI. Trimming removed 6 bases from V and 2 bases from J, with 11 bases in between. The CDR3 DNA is TGTGCCAGCAGAGGGCCAGGGCCCTACGAGCAGTACTTC. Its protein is CASRGPGPYEQYF.

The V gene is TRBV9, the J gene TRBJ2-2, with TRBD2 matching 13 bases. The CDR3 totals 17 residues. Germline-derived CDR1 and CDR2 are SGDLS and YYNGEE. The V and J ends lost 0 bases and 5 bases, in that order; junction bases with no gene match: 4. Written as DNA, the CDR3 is TGTGCCAGCAGCGTAGGGACTAGCGGGAGCCTAACCGGGGAGCTGTTTTTT. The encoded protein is CASSVGTSGSLTGELFF.

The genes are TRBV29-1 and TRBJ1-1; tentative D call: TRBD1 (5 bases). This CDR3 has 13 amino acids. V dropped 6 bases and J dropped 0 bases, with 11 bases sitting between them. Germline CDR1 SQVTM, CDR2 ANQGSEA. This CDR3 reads CSVGYRLNTEAFF. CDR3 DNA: TGCAGCGTCGGTTACAGGTTGAACACTGAAGCTTTCTTT.

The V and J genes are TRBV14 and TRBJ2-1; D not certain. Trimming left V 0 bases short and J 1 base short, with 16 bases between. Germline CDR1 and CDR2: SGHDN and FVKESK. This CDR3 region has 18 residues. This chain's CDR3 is CASSQDYGLARSYNEQFF. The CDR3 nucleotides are TGTGCCAGCAGCCAAGATTACGGGTTAGCTCGGTCCTACAATGAGCAGTTCTTC.

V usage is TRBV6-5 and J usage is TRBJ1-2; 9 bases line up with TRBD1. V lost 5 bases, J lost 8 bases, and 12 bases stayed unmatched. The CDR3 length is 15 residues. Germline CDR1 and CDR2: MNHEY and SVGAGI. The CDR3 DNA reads TGTGCCAGCAGTACCGGACAGGGGCGTCTAGGAGGCTACACCTTC. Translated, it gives CASSTGQGRLGGYTF.

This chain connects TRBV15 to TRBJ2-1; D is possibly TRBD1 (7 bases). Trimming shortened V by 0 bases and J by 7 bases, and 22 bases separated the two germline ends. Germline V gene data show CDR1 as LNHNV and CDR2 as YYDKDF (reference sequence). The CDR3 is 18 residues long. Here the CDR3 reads CATSRDRRIGGAGNEQFF. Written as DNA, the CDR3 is TGTGCCACCAGCAGAGATCGGAGGATAGGGGGCGCGGGGAATGAGCAGTTCTTC.

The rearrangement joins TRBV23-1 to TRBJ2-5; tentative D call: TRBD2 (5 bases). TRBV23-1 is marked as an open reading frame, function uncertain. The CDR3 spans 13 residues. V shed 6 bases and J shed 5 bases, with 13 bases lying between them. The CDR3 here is CASRIPERETQYF. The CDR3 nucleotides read TGCGCCAGCAGAATTCCCGAGCGGGAGACCCAGTACTTC.

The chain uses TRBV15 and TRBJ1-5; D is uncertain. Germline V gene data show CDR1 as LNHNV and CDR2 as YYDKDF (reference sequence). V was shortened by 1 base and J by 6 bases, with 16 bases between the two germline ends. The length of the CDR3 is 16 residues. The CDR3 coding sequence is TGTGCCACCAGCAGAGGGTTATCGGAGGGCGGTCAGCCCCAGCATTTT. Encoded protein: CATSRGLSEGGQPQHF.

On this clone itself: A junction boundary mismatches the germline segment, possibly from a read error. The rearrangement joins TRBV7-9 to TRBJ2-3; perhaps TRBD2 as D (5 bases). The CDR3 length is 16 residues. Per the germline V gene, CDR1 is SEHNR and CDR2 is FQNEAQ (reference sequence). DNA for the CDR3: TGTTCCAGCAGCCGAGGGCTGGCGGTTGGCACAGATACGCAGTATTTT. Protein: CSSSRGLAVGTDTQYF.

Written as DNA, the CDR3 is TGCGCCAGCAGCCTGAGGAGGGAAGAGACCCAGTACTTC. Amino acids: CASSLRREETQYF. The genes are TRBV5-1 and TRBJ2-5, with D possibly being TRBD2 (6 bases). Germline values: CDR1 SGHRS, CDR2 YFSETQ. CDR3 length: 13 amino acids. V was cut by 4 bases and J by 3 bases, with 10 bases left in between.

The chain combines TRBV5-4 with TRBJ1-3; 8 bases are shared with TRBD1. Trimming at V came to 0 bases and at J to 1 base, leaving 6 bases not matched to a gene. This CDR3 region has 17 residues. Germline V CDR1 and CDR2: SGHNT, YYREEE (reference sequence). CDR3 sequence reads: CASSLVPGGLSGNTIYF. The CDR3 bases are TGTGCCAGCAGCTTGGTTCCAGGGGGCCTTTCTGGAAACACCATATATTTT.

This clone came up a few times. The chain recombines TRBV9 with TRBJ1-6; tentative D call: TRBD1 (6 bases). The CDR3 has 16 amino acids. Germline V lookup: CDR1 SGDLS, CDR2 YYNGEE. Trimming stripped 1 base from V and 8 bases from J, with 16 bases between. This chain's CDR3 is CASSVSWDTKDSPLHF. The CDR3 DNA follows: TGTGCCAGCAGCGTATCATGGGACACAAAGGATTCACCCCTCCACTTT.

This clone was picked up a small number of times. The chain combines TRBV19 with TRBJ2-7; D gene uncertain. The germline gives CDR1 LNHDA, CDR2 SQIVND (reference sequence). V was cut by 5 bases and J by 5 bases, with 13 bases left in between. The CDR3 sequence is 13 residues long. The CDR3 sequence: CASSPGLRNEQYF. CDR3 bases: TGTGCCAGTAGTCCAGGCCTTCGGAACGAGCAGTACTTC.

CDR3 nucleotide sequence: TGTGCCAGCAGCTCCAGGACAGGGGGCACAGATACGCAGTATTTT. Translated: CASSSRTGGTDTQYF. V is TRBV5-6 and J is TRBJ2-3; 9 bases are a match to TRBD1. CDR3 length equals 15 residues. With 3 bases clipped from V and 1 base from J, the junction kept 3 bases outside the gene matches. Germline V gene lookup returns CDR1 SGHDT and CDR2 YYEEEE.

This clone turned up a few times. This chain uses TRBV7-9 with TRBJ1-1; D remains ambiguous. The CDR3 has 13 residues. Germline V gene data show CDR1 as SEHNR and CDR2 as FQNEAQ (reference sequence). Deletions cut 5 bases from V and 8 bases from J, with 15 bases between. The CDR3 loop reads CASSVDTIAEAFF. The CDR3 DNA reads TGTGCCAGCAGCGTTGACACGATCGCGGAAGCTTTCTTT.

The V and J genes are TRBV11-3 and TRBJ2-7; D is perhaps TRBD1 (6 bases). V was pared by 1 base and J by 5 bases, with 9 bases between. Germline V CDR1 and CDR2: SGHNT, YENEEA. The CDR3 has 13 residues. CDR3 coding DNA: TGTGCCAGCAGCTTAGGGACAGTGAACGAGCAGTACTTC. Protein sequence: CASSLGTVNEQYF.

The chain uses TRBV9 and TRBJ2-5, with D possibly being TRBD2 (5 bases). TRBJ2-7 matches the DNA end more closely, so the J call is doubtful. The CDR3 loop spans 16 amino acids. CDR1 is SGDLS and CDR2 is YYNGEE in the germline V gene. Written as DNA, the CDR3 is TGTGCCAGCAGCGTAGGGGGTAGCGCTACGACCTACGAGCAGTACTTC. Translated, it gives CASSVGGSATTYEQYF.

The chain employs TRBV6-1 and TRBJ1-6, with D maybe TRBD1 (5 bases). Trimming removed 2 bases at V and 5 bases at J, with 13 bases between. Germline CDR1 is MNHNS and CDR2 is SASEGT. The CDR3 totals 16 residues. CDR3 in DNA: TGTGCCAGCAGTGAACGCAGGGCTGTGAATAATTCACCCCTCCACTTT. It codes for CASSERRAVNNSPLHF.

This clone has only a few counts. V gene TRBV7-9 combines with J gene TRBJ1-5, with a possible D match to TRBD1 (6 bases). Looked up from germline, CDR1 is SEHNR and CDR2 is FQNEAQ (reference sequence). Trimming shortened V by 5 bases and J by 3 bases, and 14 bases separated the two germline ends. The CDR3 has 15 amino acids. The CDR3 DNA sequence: TGTGCCAGCAGCCAGGAAGGACAGATCAATCAGCCCCAGCATTTT. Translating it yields CASSQEGQINQPQHF.

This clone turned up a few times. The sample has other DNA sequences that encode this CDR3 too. CDR3 sequence reads: CASSLGGEAFF. CDR3 nucleotides: TGTGCCAGCAGCTTGGGGGGTGAAGCTTTCTTT. This chain links TRBV7-9 with TRBJ1-1; the D gene is possibly TRBD1 (5 bases). Germline-derived CDR1 and CDR2 are SEHNR and FQNEAQ (reference sequence). V gave up 3 bases and J gave up 7 bases, with 6 bases separating them. The CDR3 runs to 11 residues.

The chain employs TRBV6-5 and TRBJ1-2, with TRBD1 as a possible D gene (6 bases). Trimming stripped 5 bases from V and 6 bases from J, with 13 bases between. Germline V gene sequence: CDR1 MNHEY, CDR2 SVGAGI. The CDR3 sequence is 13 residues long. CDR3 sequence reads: CASSDGQYNGYTF. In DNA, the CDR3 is TGTGCCAGCAGTGACGGACAGTACAATGGCTACACCTTC.

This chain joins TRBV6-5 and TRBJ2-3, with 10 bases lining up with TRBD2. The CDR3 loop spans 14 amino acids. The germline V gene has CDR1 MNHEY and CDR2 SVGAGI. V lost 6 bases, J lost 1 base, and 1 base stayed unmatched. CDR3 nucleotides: TGTGCCAGCAGCGGACTAGCGGGCACAGATACGCAGTATTTT. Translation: CASSGLAGTDTQYF.

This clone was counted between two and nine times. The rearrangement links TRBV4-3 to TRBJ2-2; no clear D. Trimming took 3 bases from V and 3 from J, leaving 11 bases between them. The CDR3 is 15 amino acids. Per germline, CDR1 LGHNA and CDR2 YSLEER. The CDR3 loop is CASSHRPADTGELFF. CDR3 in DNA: TGCGCCAGCAGCCACCGTCCGGCGGACACCGGGGAGCTGTTTTTT.

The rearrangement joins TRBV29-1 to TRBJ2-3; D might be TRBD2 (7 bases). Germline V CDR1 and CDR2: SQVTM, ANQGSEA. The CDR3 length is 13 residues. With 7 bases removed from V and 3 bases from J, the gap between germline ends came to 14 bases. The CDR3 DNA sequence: TGCAGCGCTGCGGGGGCTGGGACAGATACGCAGTATTTT. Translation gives CSAAGAGTDTQYF.

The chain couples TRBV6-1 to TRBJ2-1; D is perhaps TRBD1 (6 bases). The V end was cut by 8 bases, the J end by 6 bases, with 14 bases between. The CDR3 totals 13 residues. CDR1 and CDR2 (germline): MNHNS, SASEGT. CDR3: CASDRYTVNEQFF. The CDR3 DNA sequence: TGTGCCAGCGACAGGTACACAGTCAATGAGCAGTTCTTC.

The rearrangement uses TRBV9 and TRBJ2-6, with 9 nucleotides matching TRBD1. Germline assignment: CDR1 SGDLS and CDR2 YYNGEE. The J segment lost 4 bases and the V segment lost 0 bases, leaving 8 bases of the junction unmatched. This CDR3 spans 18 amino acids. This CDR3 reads CASSVEDRGEWGANVLTF. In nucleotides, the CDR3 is TGTGCCAGCAGCGTAGAAGACAGGGGGGAATGGGGGGCCAACGTCCTGACTTTC.

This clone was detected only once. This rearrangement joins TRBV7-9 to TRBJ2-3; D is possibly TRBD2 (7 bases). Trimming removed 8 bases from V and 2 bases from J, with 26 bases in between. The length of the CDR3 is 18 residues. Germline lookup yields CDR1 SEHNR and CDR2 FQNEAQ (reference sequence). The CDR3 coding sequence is TGTGCCAGCCAAGTTGGGGCGGGGGCCCCCAGGGTCACAGATACGCAGTATTTT. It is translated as CASQVGAGAPRVTDTQYF.